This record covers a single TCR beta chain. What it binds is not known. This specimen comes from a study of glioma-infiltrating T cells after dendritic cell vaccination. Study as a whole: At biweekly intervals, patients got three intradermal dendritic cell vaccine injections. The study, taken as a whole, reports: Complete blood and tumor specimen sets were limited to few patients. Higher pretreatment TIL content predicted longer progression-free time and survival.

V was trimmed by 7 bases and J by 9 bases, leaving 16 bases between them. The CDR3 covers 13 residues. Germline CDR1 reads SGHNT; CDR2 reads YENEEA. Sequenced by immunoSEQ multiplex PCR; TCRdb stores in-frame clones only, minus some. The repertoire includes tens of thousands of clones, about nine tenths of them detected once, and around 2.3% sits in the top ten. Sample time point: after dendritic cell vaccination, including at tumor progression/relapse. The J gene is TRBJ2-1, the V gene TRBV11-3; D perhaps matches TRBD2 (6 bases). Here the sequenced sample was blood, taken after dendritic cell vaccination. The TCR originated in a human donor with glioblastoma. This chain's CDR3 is CASIKLSGAEQFF. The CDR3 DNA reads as TGTGCCAGCATCAAACTTAGCGGAGCTGAGCAGTTCTTC.